This T cell receptor beta chain emerged from a study of blood T cells in healthy people across ages (dated by TCRdb to the mid-2010s). About the full investigation: In model experiments, template switching captured roughly one uniquely barcoded TCR beta cDNA molecule for every two T cells. Four age groups were formed from the donors: young (average approximately 17 years), middle-aged (around 39), aged (under 70) and long-lived (more than 75). To avoid experimental bias, donors of different ages were spread randomly across the sequencing lanes. Using the same blood draw, the study looked at two additional independent replicas of 1 million unique cDNA reads for two donors, one aged 18 to 30 and the other aged 80 or older. Age-related changes in TCR beta repertoire diversity were measured in the study by deep sequencing normalized with unique cDNA molecular identifiers. The investigation overall reported the following: Because the CMV infection status of the donors was unknown, age-related changes in expanded clonotypes may potentially have been confounded. There was a strong correlation between observed TCR beta diversity and the percentage of naive T cells measured by flow cytometry. As age increased, observed TCR beta diversity per million T cells dropped in a roughly linear way, and a significant reduction was already evident by age 40. Conclusive comparison of naive and antigen-experienced compartments was prevented by the profiling of bulk unsorted PBMCs. Total diversity estimates from one million sequenced T cells were considered lower bounds and underestimates. Compared with the aged group, the long-lived group had more naive CD4+ T cells, fewer expanded clones and increased TCR diversity, suggesting age selection.

The roughly 37 donors, aged about 6 to 100 years, were systemically healthy Caucasian individuals from Russia. Ten milliliters of peripheral blood were drawn from each donor into EDTA-treated Vacutainer tubes. PBMCs were isolated by Ficoll-Paque density-gradient centrifugation, with at least 6 million obtained per sample. Total RNA, at least 6 micrograms per sample, was extracted from PBMCs with Trizol reagent. For every donor, an aliquot of PBMCs went through flow cytometry to measure the percentages of naive CD45RAhigh/CD27high T cells. Receptor amplification or capture employed 5' RACE. Sequencing instrument: Illumina HiSeq 2500. A second about 7 to 12 cycle PCR used a sample-barcoded 5' primer and a J-beta primer mix. A unique molecular identifier was introduced onto each TCR beta cDNA molecule by a template-switch 5' adaptor carrying 12 random nucleotides. At least 2.5 million CDR3-containing paired-end reads were obtained from each sample. First-strand cDNA synthesis was performed from all RNA using the Mint cDNA synthesis kit, with priming by a TRBC-specific oligonucleotide. Following uracil-DNA glycosylase treatment, all cDNA underwent a first 18-cycle PCR with the universal primers M1SS and BC2_uni_R. The paper's data handling went like this. For normalization, 1 million high-quality reads were randomly selected from each sample, with every read carrying a distinct molecular identifier. Reads sharing molecular identifiers were discarded rather than binned into consensus sequences. MiTCR, set to a Q25 quality threshold and the strictest error-elimination algorithm, was used for CDR3 identification, clonotype clustering and error correction. A nonparametric unseen species model with Euler transformation was used to estimate a lower bound on total TCR beta diversity. TCRdb took the public reads, trimmed them with fastp at Q25, ran MiXCR for clone calling and kept in-frame beta chains. Entries are consolidated by CDR3 protein sequence, retaining the most common genes and DNA. These V and J calls are TCRdb output, not the study's own analysis. The sample table contains 650,000 to 1,000,000 distinct CDR3 sequences; only one count was recorded for roughly 40% of them. The top ten constitute 13% of the sample.

This clonotype was detected only a few times. Its cognate antigen has yet to be identified. Base qualities are not at hand, and no much larger clone is one base apart. V loses 2 bases at its end and J loses 4 bases; junction bases beyond the gene matches: 5. The CDR3 runs 15 amino acids, cysteine and phenylalanine included. Kept here is only the CDR3 DNA, which spans 45 bases and is read in frame from base 1. CDR1 and CDR2, per the germline V gene, are MNHEY and SVGAGI. The sequence was collected from a man aged 18 to 29 in good health. Sequencing was done on a sample of blood. The chain is encoded by TRBV6-5 joined to TRBJ2-5; the central 9 bases match TRBD1. DNA sequence: TGTGCCAGCAGTTACGTTGGACAGGGGAGAGAGACCCAGTACTTC. Translated, it reads CASSYVGQGRETQYF.